This T cell receptor (beta chain) originates from a study of tumor and adjacent non-tumor tissue in lung cancer. On the study more broadly: Histology: under 15 adenocarcinoma, a couple of squamous cell carcinoma, 1 small cell lung cancer. On average, productive TCRbeta reads reached about 4.2 million per sample. Study-level points and caveats: Tumor repertoires had a smaller top 100 clone share than normal lung.

With regard to this clonotype: Its specificity is unknown.

V lost 10 bases and J 0 bases, leaving 7 bases between the germline ends. This CDR3 has 12 residues. Three rounds of nested PCR, following a modified ARM-PCR protocol, produced the TCRbeta library. TCRdb reprocessed the multiplex PCR reads with MiXCR, giving one entry per CDR3 protein. The data show approximately 140,000 distinct CDR3 sequences, about 71% seen once. The template was RNA from unsorted bulk tissue. Sample: lung tumor tissue. This chain links TRBV12-3 or TRBV12-4 with TRBJ2-1; D is ambiguous. The TCR sequence derives from a man aged 55-75 years with small cell lung cancer. The CDR3 bases are TGTGCCACCACGAGCTCCTACAATGAGCAGTTCTTC. The encoded protein is CATTSSYNEQFF.